This T cell receptor beta chain was retrieved from a study of T cells after yellow fever vaccination. Study observations and caveats: Repertoires sorted by FACS could include abundant clonotypes that are contaminants from the bulk population. Some clonotypes were seen in both the CD4 and the CD8 compartments. These made up a small share and likely arose from convergent recombination.

Germline V gene data show CDR1 as SGHRS and CDR2 as YFSETQ. This CDR3 contains 16 residues. Trimming took off 6 bases at V and 2 bases at J, with 20 bases between the two ends. This clonotype was observed a handful of times. Its target is not known. TCRdb ran MiXCR on the 5' RACE reads and lists one entry per CDR3 protein. The table has about 53,000 distinct CDR3 sequences, about 6.6% seen once; the top ten hold around 44%. The V and J genes are TRBV5-1 and TRBJ1-2; a weak D match, TRBD1 (5 bases). The sequence was collected from a man between 18 and 29 years old who received the YFV17D yellow fever vaccine. Sequencing was performed on CD8+ T cells sorted from PBMCs, taken on the day of the first yellow fever vaccination. The CDR3 loop is CASTVTYRLENYGYTF. The CDR3 nucleotides are TGCGCCAGCACCGTAACATACAGGTTGGAGAACTATGGCTACACCTTC.